The 9 T cell receptor beta chains presented below share a single source sample, sequenced in a study of shared clonotypes between healthy human individuals. Generated by immunoSEQ multiplex PCR, the TCRdb table keeps only in-frame clones and is missing some. The sample has over a million clones; about 75% are singletons. The sample was memory CD4+ T cells sorted from blood. Regarding subset: CD45RA-negative fraction. The receptors were sampled from a man aged 18-30 years in good health.

V gene TRBV19 combines with J gene TRBJ1-1, with D possibly TRBD1 on 6 matching bases. Germline lookup yields CDR1 LNHDA and CDR2 SQIVND (reference sequence). Between the trimmed V and J ends, which lost 4 bases and 2 bases, there was a span of 11 bases. The CDR3 runs 14 residues. The CDR3 here is CASSTTGPNTEAFF. The CDR3 DNA follows: TGTGCCAGTAGTACTACAGGGCCCAACACTGAAGCTTTCTTT.

The chain uses TRBV7-8 and TRBJ2-7; 8 bases map to TRBD1. Losses at the gene ends were 5 bases for V and 2 bases for J; bases not matched to a gene: 11. Germline assignment: CDR1 SGHVS and CDR2 FQNEAQ. The length of the CDR3 is 16 residues. The chain's CDR3 is CASSLPRTGKTYEQYF. In nucleotides, the CDR3 is TGTGCCAGCAGCCTCCCACGGACAGGGAAGACCTACGAGCAGTACTTC. Filled out from reference TRBV7-8 and TRBJ2-7, the complete variable domain reads GAGVSQSPRYKVAKRGQDVALRCDPISGHVSLFWYQQALGQGPEFLTYFQNEAQLDKSGLPSDRFFAERPEGSVSTLKIQRTQQEDSAVYLCASSLPRTGKTYEQYFGPGTRLTVT.

The chain employs TRBV6-1 and TRBJ1-5; D remains unclear. The V and J ends lost 4 bases and 0 bases respectively, with 10 bases between them. The CDR3 is 15 residues long. Germline-derived CDR1 and CDR2 are MNHNS and SASEGT. The CDR3, as DNA: TGTGCCAGCAGTGTGTTACCTAATAGCAATCAGCCCCAGCATTTT. This codes for CASSVLPNSNQPQHF.

For this clone: Within the sample, other DNA sequences also encode this same CDR3. This sequence joins TRBV29-1 and TRBJ1-5; no clear D. This CDR3 has 13 amino acids. Germline loops: CDR1 SQVTM, CDR2 ANQGSEA. Trimming took 6 bases from V and 0 from J, leaving 9 bases between them. The CDR3 sequence is CSVGSNSNQPQHF. The CDR3 DNA sequence: TGCAGCGTGGGCAGTAATAGCAATCAGCCCCAGCATTTT.

The rearrangement uses TRBV19 and TRBJ2-2; possibly TRBD1 or TRBD2 for D (5 bases each). The V gene's germline CDR1 is LNHDA and CDR2 SQIVND (reference sequence). This CDR3 contains 15 residues. The V gene lost 2 bases and the J gene lost 7 bases, with 14 bases spanning the gap. The CDR3 bases are TGTGCCAGTAGTATAACGAGGGGCGCGAGCGGGGAGCTGTTTTTT. Protein sequence: CASSITRGASGELFF.

The gene calls are TRBV6-5 and TRBJ2-6; no clear D gene. The CDR3 loop spans 13 amino acids. V dropped 7 bases and J dropped 0 bases, with 4 bases sitting between them. Looked up from germline, CDR1 is MNHEY and CDR2 is SVGAGI. The CDR3 region is CASTGSGANVLTF. The CDR3 DNA sequence: TGTGCCAGCACGGGCTCTGGGGCCAACGTCCTGACTTTC.

The sample holds one count of this clone. This sequence joins TRBV9 and TRBJ1-1; no clear D gene. The CDR3 length is 14 residues. The germline V gene has CDR1 SGDLS and CDR2 YYNGEE. V shed 4 bases and J shed 1 base, with 11 bases lying between them. The CDR3: CASSIRPENTEAFF. CDR3 bases: TGTGCCAGCAGCATACGCCCGGAGAACACTGAAGCTTTCTTT.

In nucleotides, the CDR3 is TGTGCCAGCAGCCAAGAGGGGCGGGACTACAATGAGCAGTTCTTC. Translation gives CASSQEGRDYNEQFF. The chain couples TRBV14 to TRBJ2-1, with D possibly matching TRBD2 (6 bases). The V end was cut by 0 bases, the J end by 3 bases, with 9 bases between. Germline V CDR1 and CDR2: SGHDN, FVKESK. The CDR3 extends over 15 amino acids.

V is TRBV5-1 and J is TRBJ2-3; maybe TRBD1 (7 bases). The V end was cut by 5 bases, the J end by 0 bases, with 13 bases between. This CDR3 comprises 15 residues. The V gene's germline CDR1 is SGHRS and CDR2 YFSETQ. This CDR3 is CASRLTGTSTDTQYF. CDR3 bases: TGCGCCAGCAGATTGACAGGGACTAGCACAGATACGCAGTATTTT. The full variable domain, its missing parts supplied by reference TRBV5-1 and TRBJ2-3, is KAGVTQTPRYLIKTRGQQVTLSCSPISGHRSVSWYQQTPGQGLQFLFEYFSETQRNKGNFPGRFSGRQFSNSRSEMNVSTLELGDSALYLCASRLTGTSTDTQYFGPGTRLTVL.